This is a list of T cell receptor beta chains from one sample in a study of cytomegalovirus exposure and HLA in healthy donors. Generated by immunoSEQ multiplex PCR, the TCRdb table keeps only in-frame clones and is missing some. This sample has 95,000 to 150,000 clones, with roughly 80% found just once. The material sequenced was PBMCs. Source of these receptors: a woman between 40 and 55 years old in good health and CMV-seronegative. Each CDR3 is given with its conserved first and last residue. D genes are given only for firm matches. Clone size is given for some rows only: seen once, a few or many times, or a class if the clone is expanded.

TRBV5-8	NA	TRBJ2-1	TRBD1	CASSGHWTGGKLVWYNEQFF	TGTGCCAGCAGCGGTCATTGGACAGGGGGCAAGCTTGTGTGGTACAATGAGCAGTTCTTC
TRBV27	NA	TRBJ1-5	TRBD1	CASSSPGGRNQPQHF	TGTGCCAGCAGCTCGCCAGGGGGAAGAAATCAGCCCCAGCATTTT
TRBV7-3	NA	TRBJ2-1	TRBD2	CASSLMAGGPGNEQFF	TGTGCCAGCAGCTTAATGGCGGGAGGCCCGGGGAATGAGCAGTTCTTC
TRBV11-2	NA	TRBJ2-7	TRBD1	CASSPGTGDDEQYF	TGTGCCAGCAGCCCTGGGACAGGGGATGACGAGCAGTACTTC
TRBV9	few	TRBJ2-3	TRBD2	CASSVPLAGGPTDTQYF	TGTGCCAGCAGCGTACCCTTAGCGGGGGGGCCCACAGATACGCAGTATTTT
TRBV7-6	once	TRBJ2-3	NA	CASSLVWGRRDTQYF	TGTGCCAGCAGCTTAGTGTGGGGGCGTAGAGATACGCAGTATTTT
TRBV7-2	once	TRBJ2-7	NA	CASSPVGGAYEQYF	TGTGCCAGCAGCCCCGTCGGCGGAGCCTACGAGCAGTACTTC
TRBV7-6	NA	TRBJ1-1	TRBD1	CASSLDRGRGTEAFF	TGTGCCAGCAGCTTAGACAGGGGGCGGGGTACTGAAGCTTTCTTT
TRBV6-9	NA	TRBJ1-5	TRBD1	CASRQGVCQPQHF	TGTGCCAGCAGGCAGGGGGTCTGTCAGCCCCAGCATTTT
TRBV29-1	few	TRBJ2-7	NA	CSVNSGTVGSEQYF	TGCAGCGTTAACTCCGGGACAGTCGGGAGCGAGCAGTACTTC
TRBV12-1	NA	TRBJ2-7	NA	CASRSGCGTYEQYF	TGTGCCAGCAGATCCGGTTGCGGGACTTACGAGCAGTACTTC
TRBV2	once	TRBJ2-3	TRBD2	CASRASGGASDTQYF	TGTGCCAGCAGGGCTAGCGGGGGGGCATCAGATACGCAGTATTTT
TRBV6-5	NA	TRBJ2-4	NA	CASSYGGAQAKNIQYF	TGTGCCAGCAGTTACGGGGGGGCGCAGGCCAAAAACATTCAGTACTTC
TRBV4-1	NA	TRBJ2-1	TRBD2	CASSQGPSGGAYNEQFF	TGCGCCAGCAGCCAAGGGCCTAGCGGGGGGGCCTACAATGAGCAGTTCTTC
TRBV30	few	TRBJ2-3	TRBD2	CAWSVGGSADTQYF	TGTGCCTGGAGTGTTGGCGGGAGCGCAGATACGCAGTATTTT
TRBV5-1	NA	TRBJ1-2	NA	CASTSGRGALGYTF	TGCGCCAGCACCTCCGGTCGGGGGGCGTTAGGCTACACCTTC
TRBV9	NA	TRBJ2-1	TRBD2	CASSAVTSTNEQFF	TGTGCCAGCAGCGCCGTGACTAGCACCAATGAGCAGTTCTTC
TRBV5-4	NA	TRBJ1-6	NA	CASSWKQTNSPLHF	TGTGCCAGCAGCTGGAAACAGACGAATTCACCCCTCCACTTT
TRBV6-4	NA	TRBJ2-7	NA	CASTPRGADPDEQYF	TGTGCCAGCACCCCCCGGGGGGCGGATCCGGACGAGCAGTACTTC
TRBV19	NA	TRBJ2-6	TRBD1	CASSWFSTGGFISTSGANVLTF	TGTGCCAGTAGTTGGTTCTCGACAGGGGGTTTTATCTCTACCTCTGGGGCCAACGTCCTGACTTTC
TRBV10-1	NA	TRBJ1-5	TRBD1	CASRGQGVRQPQHF	TGCGCCAGCAGGGGACAGGGGGTCAGGCAGCCCCAGCATTTT